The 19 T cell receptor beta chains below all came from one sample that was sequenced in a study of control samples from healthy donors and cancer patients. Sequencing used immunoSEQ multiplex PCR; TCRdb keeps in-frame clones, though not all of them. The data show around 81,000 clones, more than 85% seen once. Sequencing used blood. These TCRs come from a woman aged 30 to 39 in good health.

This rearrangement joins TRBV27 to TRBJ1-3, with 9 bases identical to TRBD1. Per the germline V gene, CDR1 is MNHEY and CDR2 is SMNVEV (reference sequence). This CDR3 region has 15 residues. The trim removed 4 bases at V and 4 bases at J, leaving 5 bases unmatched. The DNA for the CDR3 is TGTGCCAGCAGTTCACAGGGGGCTGGAGGAAACACCATATATTTT. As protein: CASSSQGAGGNTIYF.

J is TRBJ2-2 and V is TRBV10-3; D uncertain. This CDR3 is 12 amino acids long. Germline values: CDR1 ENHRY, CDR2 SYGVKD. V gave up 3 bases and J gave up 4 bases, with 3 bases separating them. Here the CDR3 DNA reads TGTGCCATCAGTGATCCCACCGGGGAGCTGTTTTTT. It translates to CAISDPTGELFF.

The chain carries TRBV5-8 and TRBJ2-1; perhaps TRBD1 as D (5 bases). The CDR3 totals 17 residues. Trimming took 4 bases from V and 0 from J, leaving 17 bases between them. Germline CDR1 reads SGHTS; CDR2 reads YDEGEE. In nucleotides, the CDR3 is TGTGCCAGCAGCAGTGGTCTATCTAGGGGCTCCTACAATGAGCAGTTCTTC. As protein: CASSSGLSRGSYNEQFF.

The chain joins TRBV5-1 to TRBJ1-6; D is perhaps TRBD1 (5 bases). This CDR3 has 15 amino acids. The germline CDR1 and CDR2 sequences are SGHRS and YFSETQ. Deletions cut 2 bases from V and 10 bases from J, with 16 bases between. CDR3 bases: TGCGCCAGCAGCTTTGGGGACCTCACGACATCACCCCTCCACTTT. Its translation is CASSFGDLTTSPLHF.

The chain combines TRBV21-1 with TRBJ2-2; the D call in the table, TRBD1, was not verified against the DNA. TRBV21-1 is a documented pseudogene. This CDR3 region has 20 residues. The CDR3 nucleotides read TGTGCCAGCAGCAAGGCTGAGGACAGGGGGTTTGTTCCGAACACCGGGGAGCTGTTTTTT. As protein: CASSKAEDRGFVPNTGELFF.

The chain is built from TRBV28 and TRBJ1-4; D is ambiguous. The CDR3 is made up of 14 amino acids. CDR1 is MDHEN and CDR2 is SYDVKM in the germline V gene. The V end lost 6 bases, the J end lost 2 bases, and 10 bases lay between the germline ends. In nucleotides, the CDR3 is TGTGCCAGCAGCCCCGAATCGACTAATGAAAAACTGTTTTTT. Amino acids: CASSPESTNEKLFF. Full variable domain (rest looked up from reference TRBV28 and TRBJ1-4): DVKVTQSSRYLVKRTGEKVFLECVQDMDHENMFWYRQDPGLGLRLIYFSYDVKMKEKGDIPEGYSVSREKKERFSLILESASTNQTSMYLCASSPESTNEKLFFGSGTQLSVL.

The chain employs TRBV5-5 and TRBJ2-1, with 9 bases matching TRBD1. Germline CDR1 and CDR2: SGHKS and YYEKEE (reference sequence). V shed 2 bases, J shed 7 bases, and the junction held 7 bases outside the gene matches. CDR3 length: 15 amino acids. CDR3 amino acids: CASSFGQGSFNEQFF. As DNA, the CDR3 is TGTGCCAGCAGCTTCGGACAGGGGTCGTTTAATGAGCAGTTCTTC.

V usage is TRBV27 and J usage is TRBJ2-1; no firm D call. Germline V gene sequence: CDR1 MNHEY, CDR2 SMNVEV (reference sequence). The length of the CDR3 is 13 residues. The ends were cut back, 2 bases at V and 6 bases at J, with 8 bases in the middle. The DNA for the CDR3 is TGTGCCAGCAGTTTAGGAGTTGGCAATGAGCAGTTCTTC. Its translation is CASSLGVGNEQFF.

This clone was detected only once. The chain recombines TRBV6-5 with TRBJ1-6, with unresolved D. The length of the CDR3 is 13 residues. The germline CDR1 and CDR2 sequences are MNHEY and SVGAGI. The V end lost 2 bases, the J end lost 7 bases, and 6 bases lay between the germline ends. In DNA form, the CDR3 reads TGTGCCAGCAGTTACAGCCCAAATTCACCCCTCCACTTT. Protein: CASSYSPNSPLHF.

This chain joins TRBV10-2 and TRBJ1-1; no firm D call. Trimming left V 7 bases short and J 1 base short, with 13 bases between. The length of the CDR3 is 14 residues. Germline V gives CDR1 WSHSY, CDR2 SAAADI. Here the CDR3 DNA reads TGCGCCAGCACGTCCCCGACGGGGAACACTGAAGCTTTCTTT. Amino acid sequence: CASTSPTGNTEAFF.

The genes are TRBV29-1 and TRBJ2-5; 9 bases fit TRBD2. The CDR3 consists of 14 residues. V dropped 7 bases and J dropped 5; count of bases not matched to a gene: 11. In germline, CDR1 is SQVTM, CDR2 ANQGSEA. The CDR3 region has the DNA TGCAGCGCCGGCTGGCTAGCGGGGATTGAGACCCAGTACTTC. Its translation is CSAGWLAGIETQYF.

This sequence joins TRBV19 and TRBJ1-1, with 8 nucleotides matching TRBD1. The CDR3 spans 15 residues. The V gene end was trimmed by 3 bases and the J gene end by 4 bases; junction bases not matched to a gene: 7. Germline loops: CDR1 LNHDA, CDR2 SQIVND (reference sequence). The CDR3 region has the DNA TGTGCCAGTAGTATCCAGGGGGCTCAAAGCACTGAAGCTTTCTTT. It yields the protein CASSIQGAQSTEAFF.

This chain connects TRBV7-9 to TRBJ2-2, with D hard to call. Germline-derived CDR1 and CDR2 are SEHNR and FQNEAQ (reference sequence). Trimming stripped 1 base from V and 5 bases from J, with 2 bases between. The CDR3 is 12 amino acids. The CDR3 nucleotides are TGTGCCAGCAGCTTAGATACCGGGGAGCTGTTTTTT. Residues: CASSLDTGELFF.

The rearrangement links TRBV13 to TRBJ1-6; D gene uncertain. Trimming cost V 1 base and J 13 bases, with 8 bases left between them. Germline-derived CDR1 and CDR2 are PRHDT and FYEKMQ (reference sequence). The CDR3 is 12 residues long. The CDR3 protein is CASSLVSGPLHF. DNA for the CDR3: TGTGCCAGCAGCTTAGTCAGCGGCCCCCTCCACTTT.

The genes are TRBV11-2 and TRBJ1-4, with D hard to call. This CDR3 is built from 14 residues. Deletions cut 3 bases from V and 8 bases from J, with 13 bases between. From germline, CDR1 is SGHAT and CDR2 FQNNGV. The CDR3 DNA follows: TGTGCCAGCAGCTTTTTAGGGTCTACGGAAAAACTGTTTTTT. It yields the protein CASSFLGSTEKLFF.

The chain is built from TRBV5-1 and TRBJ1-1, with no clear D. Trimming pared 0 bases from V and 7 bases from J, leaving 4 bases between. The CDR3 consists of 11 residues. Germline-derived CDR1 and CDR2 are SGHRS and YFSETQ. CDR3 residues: CASSLGSEAFF. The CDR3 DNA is TGCGCCAGCAGCTTGGGCAGTGAAGCTTTCTTT. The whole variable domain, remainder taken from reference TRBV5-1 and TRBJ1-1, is KAGVTQTPRYLIKTRGQQVTLSCSPISGHRSVSWYQQTPGQGLQFLFEYFSETQRNKGNFPGRFSGRQFSNSRSEMNVSTLELGDSALYLCASSLGSEAFFGQGTRLTVV.

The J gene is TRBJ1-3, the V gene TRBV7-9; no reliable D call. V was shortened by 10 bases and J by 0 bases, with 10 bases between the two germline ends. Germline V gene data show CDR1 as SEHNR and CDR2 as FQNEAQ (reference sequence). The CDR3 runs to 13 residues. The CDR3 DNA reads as TGTGCCATTAACCCCTTCTCTGGAAACACCATATATTTT. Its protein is CAINPFSGNTIYF.

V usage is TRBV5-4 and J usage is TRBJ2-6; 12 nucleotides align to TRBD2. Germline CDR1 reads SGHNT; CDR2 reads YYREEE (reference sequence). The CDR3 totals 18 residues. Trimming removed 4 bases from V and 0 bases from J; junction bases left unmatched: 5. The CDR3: CASSPGLAGSSGANVLTF. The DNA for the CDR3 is TGTGCCAGCAGCCCAGGACTAGCGGGGAGCTCTGGGGCCAACGTCCTGACTTTC.

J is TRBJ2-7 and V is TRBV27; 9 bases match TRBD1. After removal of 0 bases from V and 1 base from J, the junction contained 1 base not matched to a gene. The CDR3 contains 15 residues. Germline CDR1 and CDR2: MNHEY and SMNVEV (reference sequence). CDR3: CASSLSGTGSYEQYF. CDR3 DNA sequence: TGTGCCAGCAGTTTATCTGGGACAGGGTCCTACGAGCAGTACTTC.